Sequencing of this TCR beta chain was carried out in a study of blood T cell repertoires in COVID-19. The data were produced by immunoSEQ multiplex PCR, yet TCRdb's version contains in-frame clones alone and is incomplete. The sample contains about 100,000 clones, 75% to 85% of which appear only once. The germline V and J ends were trimmed by 7 bases and 2 bases, with 8 bases remaining between them. The CDR3 has 12 residues. Germline CDR1 SGHRS, CDR2 YFSETQ. The clonotype was recovered from a human donor in a cohort sampled during active COVID-19. This rearrangement joins TRBV5-1 to TRBJ2-3; D uncertain. Sequencing input: peripheral blood. CDR3 in DNA: TGCGCCAGCGGCGACTCCACAGATACGCAGTATTTT. Its protein product is CASGDSTDTQYF. Together with reference TRBV5-1 and TRBJ2-3, the CDR3 gives the full variable domain: KAGVTQTPRYLIKTRGQQVTLSCSPISGHRSVSWYQQTPGQGLQFLFEYFSETQRNKGNFPGRFSGRQFSNSRSEMNVSTLELGDSALYLCASGDSTDTQYFGPGTRLTVL.